The entry below describes one T cell receptor beta chain. Germline CDR1 reads SGHRS; CDR2 reads YFSETQ. The V end was cut by 2 bases, the J end by 5 bases, with 10 bases between. The CDR3 runs to 13 residues. Profiling relied on immunoSEQ multiplex PCR, and the TCRdb table lists in-frame clones only, not all of them. The sample yields about 120,000 clones, approximately 90% seen once. The data belong to a study of blood T cell repertoires in COVID-19. Across the study: The analysed material was cDNA or gDNA that came from T cells, B-cell-depleted T cells, or PBMCs.

The sequence was obtained from a woman in her 70s who had recovered from COVID-19. This rearrangement joins TRBV5-1 to TRBJ2-5; D gene unclear. The sample comprised peripheral blood. CDR3 bases: TGCGCCAGCAGCTTAAGAGGAGATGAGACCCAGTACTTC. This sequence encodes CASSLRGDETQYF.